Sequencing of this T cell receptor beta chain was carried out in a study of blood T cell repertoires in COVID-19. Study context: Samples came from the United States, Italy and Spain, spanning acute and convalescent COVID-19. PBMCs, B-cell-depleted T cells, or T cells were the source of the cDNA or gDNA that made up the material.

Germline CDR1 LNHNV, CDR2 YYDKDF (reference sequence). The CDR3 has 16 amino acids. With 0 bases removed from V and 0 bases from J, the gap between germline ends came to 9 bases. The repertoire was sequenced with immunoSEQ multiplex PCR; TCRdb's copy has only in-frame clones and lacks some. The sample carries 200,000 to 300,000 clones, approximately 86% recorded once. Participants' reported clinical history set cohort assignment. The chain couples TRBV15 to TRBJ1-5; D gene uncertain. Sequencing used PBMCs or T cells enriched from blood (not recorded which). This clonotype was sampled from a woman in her 30s with acute COVID-19. The CDR3 spells CATSRDRGSSNQPQHF. CDR3 in DNA: TGTGCCACCAGCAGAGATCGTGGGAGTAGCAATCAGCCCCAGCATTTT. Variable domain in full (rest from reference TRBV15 and TRBJ1-5): DAMVIQNPRYQVTQFGKPVTLSCSQTLNHNVMYWYQQKSSQAPKLLFHYYDKDFNNEADTPDNFQSRRPNTSFCFLDIRSPGLGDTAMYLCATSRDRGSSNQPQHFGDGTRLSIL.